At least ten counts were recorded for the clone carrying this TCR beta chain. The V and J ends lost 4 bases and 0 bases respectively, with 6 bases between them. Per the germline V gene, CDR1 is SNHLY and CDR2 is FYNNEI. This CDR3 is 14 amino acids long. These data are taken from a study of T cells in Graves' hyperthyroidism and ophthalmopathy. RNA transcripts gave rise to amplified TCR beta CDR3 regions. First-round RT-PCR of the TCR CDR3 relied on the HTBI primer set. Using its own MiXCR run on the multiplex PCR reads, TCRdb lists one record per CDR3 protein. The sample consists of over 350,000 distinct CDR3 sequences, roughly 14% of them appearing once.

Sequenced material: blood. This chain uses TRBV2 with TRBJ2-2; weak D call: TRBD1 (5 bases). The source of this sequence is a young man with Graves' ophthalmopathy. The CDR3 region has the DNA TGTGCCAGCAGTGCGGACACGAACACCGGGGAGCTGTTTTTT. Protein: CASSADTNTGELFF. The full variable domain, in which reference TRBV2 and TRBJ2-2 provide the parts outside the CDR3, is EPEVTQTPSHQVTQMGQEVILRCVPISNHLYFYWYRQILGQKVEFLVSFYNNEISEKSEIFDDQFSVERPDGSNFTLKIRSTKLEDSAMYFCASSADTNTGELFFGEGSRLTVL.